The clone carrying this T cell receptor (beta chain) was seen ten or more times. Ophthalmopathy donors showed moderate-to-severe activity, CAS ≥3, NOSPECS ≥4 and a duration under 3 months. Among the exclusions were patients with other autoimmune diseases, uncontrolled infections, pregnancy or lactation. Clinical symptoms, serum thyroxine, TRAb, thyroid ultrasound and orbital computed tomography determined diagnosis. The data stem from a study of Graves' ophthalmopathy and Graves' hyperthyroidism. As the template, RNA transcripts were used to amplify TCR beta CDR3 regions. A first-round RT-PCR used HTBI primers, followed by a second-round multiplex PCR. TCRdb analysed the multiplex PCR reads with MiXCR anew, one entry per CDR3 protein. The sample lists some 520,000 distinct CDR3 sequences; 13% to 15% were seen once. The CDR3 has 13 residues. The V gene's germline CDR1 is DFQATT and CDR2 SNEGSKA (reference sequence). V gave up 3 bases and J gave up 5 bases; unmatched junction bases: 4.

V and J are TRBV20-1 and TRBJ2-5; TRBD2 aligns across 9 bases. Specimen: blood. The TCR was taken from a woman aged 25 to 39 with Graves' ophthalmopathy. The CDR3 nucleotides are TGCAGTGCTAGGCTAGCGGGATATGAGACCCAGTACTTC. This translates into CSARLAGYETQYF.